One sample yielded the 28 T cell receptor beta chains listed below, sequenced in a study of T-cell memory formation after mild COVID-19. TCRdb reprocessed the 5' RACE reads with MiXCR, giving one entry per CDR3 protein. The sample has hundreds of thousands of distinct CDR3 sequences, 20% to 30% seen once. The sample was PBMCs or a T cell subset sorted from them (not recorded which). The receptor set was obtained from an adult woman who had mild COVID-19 (a few samples of this study predate the infection). Cell type and time point are not known.

This chain joins TRBV4-3 and TRBJ2-7, with 10 bases lining up with TRBD2. This CDR3 has 18 residues. Trimming removed 2 bases from V and 5 bases from J; junction bases left unmatched: 15. Germline-derived CDR1 and CDR2 are LGHNA and YSLEER. CDR3 region: CASSQTGGASGSFDEQYF. The CDR3 DNA reads TGCGCCAGCAGCCAAACAGGTGGGGCTAGCGGGAGTTTCGACGAGCAGTACTTC.

The chain joins TRBV7-9 to TRBJ2-1; 11 nucleotides align to TRBD2. Germline values: CDR1 SEHNR, CDR2 FQNEAQ (reference sequence). The V segment lost 5 bases and the J segment 8 bases; nucleotides outside the gene matches: 5. CDR3 length: 14 amino acids. The DNA of the CDR3 is TGTGCCAGCAGCCGACTAGCGGGGTCGCATGAGCAGTTCTTC. It translates to CASSRLAGSHEQFF.

The chain links TRBV9 to TRBJ2-1; D is undetermined. Germline CDR1 and CDR2: SGDLS and YYNGEE. The CDR3 runs 15 residues. The V gene lost 0 bases and the J gene lost 0 bases, with 7 bases spanning the gap. The CDR3 region has the DNA TGTGCCAGCAGCGTAGGTTTGACCTCCTACAATGAGCAGTTCTTC. Translation: CASSVGLTSYNEQFF.

The chain joins TRBV24-1 to TRBJ1-2, with a weak D call TRBD1 (6 bases). The germline V gene has CDR1 KGHDR and CDR2 SFDVKD. There are 15 residues in the CDR3. The ends were cut back, 4 bases at V and 3 bases at J, with 14 bases in the middle. CDR3 bases: TGTGCCACCAGTGACCACAGGGTACAGGACTATGGCTACACCTTC. Amino acid sequence: CATSDHRVQDYGYTF.

The chain links TRBV5-6 to TRBJ1-3; D perhaps matches TRBD1 (5 bases). The CDR3 covers 16 residues. CDR1 is SGHDT, CDR2 YYEEEE, per germline. V was cut by 7 bases and J by 0 bases, with 17 bases left in between. The CDR3 is CASGSLDSYSGNTIYF. The CDR3 DNA follows: TGTGCCAGCGGATCATTAGACAGCTACTCTGGAAACACCATATATTTT.

The V gene is TRBV7-2, the J gene TRBJ1-1; D is perhaps TRBD1 (5 bases). V dropped 5 bases and J dropped 7 bases, with 17 bases sitting between them. This CDR3 is built from 14 residues. The V gene's germline CDR1 is SGHTA and CDR2 FQGNSA. CDR3 in amino acids: CASSPTPGGGEAFF. In nucleotides, the CDR3 is TGTGCCAGCAGCCCCACCCCGGGGGGGGGTGAAGCTTTCTTT.

The chain combines TRBV4-2 with TRBJ1-1; D gene uncertain. Germline loops: CDR1 LGHNA, CDR2 YNFKEQ. The CDR3 length is 15 residues. Trimming removed 1 base at V and 3 bases at J, with 12 bases between. This chain's CDR3 is CASSQAWVTYTEAFF. The CDR3 DNA reads as TGTGCCAGCAGCCAAGCATGGGTCACGTACACTGAAGCTTTCTTT.

This clonotype was seen a handful of times. J is TRBJ2-5 and V is TRBV12-5; 8 bases fit TRBD1. This CDR3 comprises 13 residues. Trimming removed 3 bases from V and 4 bases from J; junction bases left unmatched: 1. Germline lookup yields CDR1 LGHNT and CDR2 FRNRAP. In DNA, the CDR3 is TGTGCTAGTGGTTTCAGGGGGCCAGAGACCCAGTACTTC. Translated: CASGFRGPETQYF. Together with reference TRBV12-5 and TRBJ2-5, the CDR3 gives the full variable domain: DARVTQTPRHKVTEMGQEVTMRCQPILGHNTVFWYRQTMMQGLELLAYFRNRAPLDDSGMPKDRFSAEMPDATLATLKIQPSEPRDSAVYFCASGFRGPETQYFGPGTRLLVL.

The genes are TRBV5-1 and TRBJ1-5, with D hard to call. The V end was cut by 0 bases, the J end by 9 bases, with 13 bases between. CDR1 is SGHRS and CDR2 is YFSETQ in the germline V gene. CDR3 length: 14 residues. CDR3 protein: CASSLDPGRRPQHF. The CDR3 DNA reads TGCGCCAGCAGCTTGGACCCCGGCCGTCGGCCCCAGCATTTT.

A few counts support this clonotype. This chain uses TRBV20-1 with TRBJ2-1; 11 positions match TRBD1. The CDR3 sequence is 15 residues long. Germline-derived CDR1 and CDR2 are DFQATT and SNEGSKA (reference sequence). The ends lost 1 base at V and 7 bases at J; junction bases unmatched: 6. This CDR3 reads CSARAGQGAWNEQFF. The CDR3 DNA sequence: TGCAGTGCTAGAGCCGGACAGGGGGCGTGGAATGAGCAGTTCTTC.

This chain connects TRBV18 to TRBJ2-7; D is unclear. The V gene lost 3 bases and the J gene lost 1 base, with 10 bases spanning the gap. The germline CDR1 and CDR2 sequences are KGHSH and LQKENI. This CDR3 contains 14 residues. The CDR3 nucleotides are TGTGCCAGCTCACCTCGACTTGATTCCTACGAGCAGTACTTC. As protein: CASSPRLDSYEQYF. The full variable domain, completed using reference TRBV18 and TRBJ2-7, is NAGVMQNPRHLVRRRGQEARLRCSPMKGHSHVYWYRQLPEEGLKFMVYLQKENIIDESGMPKERFSAEFPKEGPSILRIQQVVRGDSAAYFCASSPRLDSYEQYFGPGTRLTVT.

In its sample, this clonotype was seen a few times. V is TRBV5-1 and J is TRBJ2-3, with D maybe TRBD1 (6 bases). CDR1 is SGHRS, CDR2 YFSETQ, per germline. CDR3 length equals 16 residues. V was shortened by 4 bases and J by 2 bases, with 17 bases between the two germline ends. Here the CDR3 DNA reads TGCGCCAGCAGCCTGTCCAGGGGCAAGTACACAGATACGCAGTATTTT. It specifies CASSLSRGKYTDTQYF.

This CDR3 is CASRQRRPGTGVEAFF. The CDR3 DNA reads TGTGCCAGCCGCCAGCGCCGCCCCGGGACAGGAGTAGAAGCTTTCTTT. The chain links TRBV2 to TRBJ1-1; 8 positions match TRBD1. This CDR3 comprises 16 residues. Germline V gives CDR1 SNHLY, CDR2 FYNNEI. Germline trimming cut 8 bases from V and 8 bases from J; bases unmatched to any gene: 19.

The sample holds a few counts of this clonotype. V usage is TRBV10-3 and J usage is TRBJ1-5; 8 nucleotides match TRBD1. Germline-derived CDR1 and CDR2 are ENHRY and SYGVKD. The V gene end was trimmed by 0 bases and the J gene end by 5 bases; junction bases not matched to a gene: 12. CDR3 length: 18 residues. CDR3 nucleotides: TGTGCCATCAGTGAGTCGATTTCCGCAGGGGGCGCCCATCAGCCCCAGCATTTT. It encodes CAISESISAGGAHQPQHF.

The chain uses TRBV6-5 and TRBJ2-2, with unresolved D. Germline V gives CDR1 MNHEY, CDR2 SVGAGI. CDR3 size: 14 residues. Trimming pared 6 bases from V and 3 bases from J, leaving 11 bases between. The CDR3 here is CASRPPSYTGELFF. In DNA, the CDR3 is TGTGCCAGCAGGCCGCCCAGTTACACCGGGGAGCTGTTTTTT.

This chain links TRBV20-1 with TRBJ2-1; 9 nucleotides align to TRBD2. There are 15 residues in the CDR3. Germline loops: CDR1 DFQATT, CDR2 SNEGSKA (reference sequence). V shed 0 bases, J shed 5 bases, and the junction held 5 bases outside the gene matches. The CDR3 nucleotides read TGCAGTGCTAGAGATAGGACTAGCGCGGACAATGAGCAGTTCTTC. Its translation is CSARDRTSADNEQFF.

The V gene is TRBV5-5, the J gene TRBJ2-7; maybe TRBD2 (5 bases). Germline V gene lookup returns CDR1 SGHKS and CDR2 YYEKEE (reference sequence). The length of the CDR3 is 15 residues. Between the trimmed V and J ends, which lost 4 bases and 2 bases, there was a span of 16 bases. The CDR3 reads CASSPQMDGTYEQYF. CDR3 DNA sequence: TGTGCCAGCAGCCCTCAAATGGACGGGACCTACGAGCAGTACTTC.

This clonotype was seen a few times. The chain combines TRBV12-3 or TRBV12-4 with TRBJ1-2, with D tentatively TRBD1 (5 bases). This CDR3 has 15 residues. The V and J ends lost 3 bases and 0 bases respectively, with 11 bases between them. The DNA for the CDR3 is TGTGCCAGCAGTTTTATGACGGGACCTAACTATGGCTACACCTTC. As protein: CASSFMTGPNYGYTF.

This clonotype has a single count. The chain's CDR3 is CSGRRATEAFF. In nucleotides, the CDR3 is TGCAGCGGCAGGCGAGCCACTGAAGCTTTCTTT. V and J are TRBV29-1 and TRBJ1-1; D call uncertain. Trimming pared 7 bases from V and 4 bases from J, leaving 10 bases between. The CDR3 is made up of 11 amino acids. CDR1 and CDR2 (germline): SQVTM, ANQGSEA.

V and J are TRBV28 and TRBJ1-5; D not certain. V was cut by 7 bases and J by 1 base, with 11 bases left in between. This CDR3 contains 14 residues. Per the germline V gene, CDR1 is MDHEN and CDR2 is SYDVKM. As DNA, the CDR3 is TGTGCCAGCATTGGGCTAGGCAGCAATCAGCCCCAGCATTTT. Translated, it gives CASIGLGSNQPQHF.

This clonotype was recorded once. The chain is built from TRBV29-1 and TRBJ1-2, with 9 bases matching TRBD1. This CDR3 region has 14 residues. V was clipped by 4 bases and J by 2 bases; unmatched bases: 5. The germline V gene has CDR1 SQVTM and CDR2 ANQGSEA. CDR3 sequence reads: CSVAGTGTNYGYTF. CDR3 nucleotide sequence: TGCAGCGTTGCGGGGACAGGGACCAACTATGGCTACACCTTC.

CDR3: CASSQSLTGGWNTIYF. The CDR3 DNA sequence: TGCGCCAGCAGCCAAAGCTTAACAGGGGGTTGGAACACCATATATTTT. The V call is TRBV4-1, the J call TRBJ1-3, with TRBD1 matching over 8 bases. CDR3 length: 16 amino acids. The germline CDR1 and CDR2 sequences are MGHRA and YSYEKL. Trimming at V came to 2 bases and at J to 7 bases, leaving 10 bases not matched to a gene.

The V and J genes are TRBV2 and TRBJ2-1, with D tentatively TRBD1 or TRBD2 (5 bases each). Trimming left V 3 bases short and J 8 bases short, with 11 bases between. The CDR3 has 13 amino acids. Germline V gene sequence: CDR1 SNHLY, CDR2 FYNNEI. CDR3 region: CASSEGPGDEQFF. CDR3 bases: TGTGCCAGCAGTGAGGGACCCGGAGATGAGCAGTTCTTC.

This chain joins TRBV6-5 and TRBJ2-2; no definite D call. The CDR3 extends over 18 amino acids. V lost 4 bases and J 4 bases, leaving 22 bases between the germline ends. Looked up from germline, CDR1 is MNHEY and CDR2 is SVGAGI. In DNA, the CDR3 is TGTGCCAGCAGTTCCTCGATCTCCCTCGCGTCGGCCACCGGGGAGCTGTTTTTT. Protein: CASSSSISLASATGELFF.

V and J are TRBV29-1 and TRBJ2-1, with TRBD2 matching over 9 bases. The CDR3 totals 14 residues. Germline V gene sequence: CDR1 SQVTM, CDR2 ANQGSEA. V dropped 3 bases and J dropped 4; count of bases not matched to a gene: 4. Here the CDR3 DNA reads TGCAGCGTTGATGCTAGCGGGGAGTACAATGAGCAGTTCTTC. This sequence encodes CSVDASGEYNEQFF.

This clonotype was picked up a small number of times. The genes are TRBV5-1 and TRBJ2-1, with 15 nucleotides matching TRBD2. The CDR3 length is 16 residues. V shed 4 bases and J 4 bases; nucleotides not matched to a gene: 3. Germline lookup yields CDR1 SGHRS and CDR2 YFSETQ. CDR3 sequence (DNA): TGCGCCAGCAGCAAAGGACTAGCGGGAGGGTACAATGAGCAGTTCTTC. Translating gives CASSKGLAGGYNEQFF. Full variable domain (rest looked up from reference TRBV5-1 and TRBJ2-1): KAGVTQTPRYLIKTRGQQVTLSCSPISGHRSVSWYQQTPGQGLQFLFEYFSETQRNKGNFPGRFSGRQFSNSRSEMNVSTLELGDSALYLCASSKGLAGGYNEQFFGPGTRLTVL.

The sample holds a few counts of this clonotype. This rearrangement joins TRBV4-2 to TRBJ2-3; D perhaps matches TRBD1 (6 bases). The V end was cut by 3 bases, the J end by 2 bases, with 18 bases between. This CDR3 is 17 amino acids long. Looked up from germline, CDR1 is LGHNA and CDR2 is YNFKEQ. CDR3 amino acids: CASSQDDRPPDTDTQYF. CDR3 in DNA: TGTGCCAGCAGCCAGGACGACAGGCCTCCCGACACAGATACGCAGTATTTT.

This clonotype was seen a few times. The chain links TRBV13 to TRBJ2-2; D not resolved. Trimming pared 5 bases from V and 4 bases from J, leaving 17 bases between. CDR3 length equals 16 residues. CDR1 and CDR2 from the germline V gene are PRHDT and FYEKMQ (reference sequence). The CDR3 loop is CASSTRHDLSTGELFF. In DNA form, the CDR3 reads TGTGCCAGCAGCACCAGACACGATCTATCCACCGGGGAGCTGTTTTTT.